This TCR beta chain was found in a study of CD8+ T cells in alopecia areata. CDR3 length: 17 residues. With 1 base removed from V and 2 bases from J, the gap between germline ends came to 15 bases. Looked up from germline, CDR1 is LGHNA and CDR2 is YSLEER. Stated treatment: oral pan-JAK inhibitor, 5-10 mg twice daily. Extraction of RNA preceded its reverse transcription into cDNA, which served as the sequencing template. TCRdb's table, derived via immunoSEQ multiplex PCR, lists solely in-frame clones and lacks some. The sample holds under 250,000 clones, under 75% seen once. This rearrangement joins TRBV4-3 to TRBJ2-1; D is uncertain. The sequencing used CD4+ T cells sorted from blood, collected at week 4, from a patient treated with tofacitinib. The sequence was collected from a human donor with alopecia areata. CDR3 sequence: CASSQVLSQRAYNEQFF. In nucleotides, the CDR3 is TGCGCCAGCAGCCAAGTCTTGTCCCAACGGGCCTACAATGAGCAGTTCTTC.